What follows are 21 T cell receptor beta chains derived from one specimen sequenced in a study of CD8+ T cells in alopecia areata. It was cDNA, reverse transcribed from extracted RNA, that served as the sequencing template. Sequenced by immunoSEQ multiplex PCR; TCRdb stores in-frame clones only, minus some. The sample lists roughly 150,000 clones, 54% occurring once. Sample treatment: oral pan-JAK inhibitor, 5-10 mg twice daily. The sample here was CD8+ T cells sorted from blood, taken at week 4, from a patient treated with tofacitinib. The receptors derive from a human donor with alopecia areata.

V gene TRBV14 combines with J gene TRBJ2-1; a possible D gene is TRBD2 (5 bases). The germline V and J ends were trimmed by 1 base and 9 bases, with 16 bases remaining between them. Germline V gives CDR1 SGHDN, CDR2 FVKESK. The CDR3 is 15 amino acids. CDR3 in amino acids: CASSQGNLARSEQFF. The CDR3 DNA reads TGTGCCAGCAGCCAAGGAAACCTAGCTCGGAGTGAGCAGTTCTTC.

For the CDR3, the DNA is TGTGTTGCGGAGGGAGCGCGGGGCTACACCTTC. It codes for CVAEGARGYTF. J is TRBJ1-2 and V is TRBV6-1; D is undetermined. The CDR3 totals 11 residues. The germline CDR1 and CDR2 sequences are MNHNS and SASEGT.

This chain connects TRBV5-6 to TRBJ1-5; 12 nucleotides align to TRBD1. The ends lost 4 bases at V and 6 bases at J; junction bases unmatched: 5. The CDR3 runs to 15 residues. Per the germline V gene, CDR1 is SGHDT and CDR2 is YYEEEE. This chain's CDR3 is CASSPGGQGAQPQHF. The CDR3 DNA reads as TGTGCCAGCAGCCCAGGGGGACAGGGGGCTCAGCCCCAGCATTTT.

The rearrangement links TRBV7-9 to TRBJ2-5; tentatively, D is TRBD1 (6 bases). Trimming left V 5 bases short and J 4 bases short, with 8 bases between. This CDR3 contains 12 residues. CDR1 is SEHNR, CDR2 FQNEAQ, per germline (reference sequence). CDR3 in DNA: TGTGCCAGCAGCCACAGGGCAGAGACCCAGTACTTC. Its translation is CASSHRAETQYF.

This clone has only one observation. CDR3 in amino acids: CSGRTGGDAEAFF. The CDR3 nucleotides read TGCAGCGGTAGGACAGGGGGCGACGCTGAAGCTTTCTTT. This chain links TRBV29-1 with TRBJ1-1, with TRBD1 identical over 11 bases. V shed 7 bases, J shed 6 bases, and the junction held 7 bases outside the gene matches. Germline V gives CDR1 SQVTM, CDR2 ANQGSEA. The CDR3 totals 13 residues.

This rearrangement joins TRBV6-6 to TRBJ2-5, with D tentatively TRBD1 (6 bases). This CDR3 spans 15 amino acids. The germline V gene encodes CDR1 MNHNY and CDR2 SVGAGI (reference sequence). With 0 bases removed from V and 1 base from J, the gap between germline ends came to 9 bases. This CDR3 reads CASSYSLDSQETQYF. The CDR3 region has the DNA TGTGCCAGCAGTTACTCGCTGGACAGCCAAGAGACCCAGTACTTC.

The chain has TRBV29-1 and TRBJ1-5; D might be TRBD1 (6 bases). V gave up 6 bases and J gave up 7 bases, with 19 bases separating them. CDR1 and CDR2 from the germline V gene are SQVTM and ANQGSEA. The CDR3 spans 14 residues. CDR3 DNA sequence: TGCAGCGTAAGATTACCGGGACAAACACAGCCCCAGCATTTT. It codes for CSVRLPGQTQPQHF.

The chain has TRBV30 and TRBJ2-7; weak D call: TRBD1 (5 bases). The CDR3 has 12 amino acids. Trimming stripped 4 bases from V and 2 bases from J, with 9 bases between. Germline CDR1 is GTSNPN and CDR2 is SVGIG (reference sequence). The CDR3 sequence is CAWTLTAYEQYF. The CDR3 nucleotides read TGTGCCTGGACCTTGACAGCCTACGAGCAGTACTTC.

The chain recombines TRBV5-6 with TRBJ1-5, with 10 nucleotides matching TRBD1. The ends lost 0 bases at V and 7 bases at J; junction bases unmatched: 7. This CDR3 contains 16 residues. From germline, CDR1 is SGHDT and CDR2 YYEEEE. The CDR3 region is CASSLAGTGANQPQHF. CDR3 nucleotide sequence: TGTGCCAGCAGCTTGGCCGGGACAGGGGCAAACCAGCCCCAGCATTTT.

V usage is TRBV5-1 and J usage is TRBJ1-2; TRBD1 is a possible D gene (6 bases). The CDR3 length is 13 residues. V lost 1 base, J lost 6 bases, and 10 bases lay in between. Germline loops: CDR1 SGHRS, CDR2 YFSETQ. The CDR3 DNA sequence: TGCGCCAGCAGCTTGACGGGGGCAAATGGCTACACCTTC. Protein sequence: CASSLTGANGYTF. Supplemented by reference TRBV5-1 and TRBJ1-2, the full variable domain reads KAGVTQTPRYLIKTRGQQVTLSCSPISGHRSVSWYQQTPGQGLQFLFEYFSETQRNKGNFPGRFSGRQFSNSRSEMNVSTLELGDSALYLCASSLTGANGYTFGSGTRLTVV.

The chain couples TRBV7-9 to TRBJ2-2; weak D call: TRBD2 (6 bases). The CDR3 extends over 12 amino acids. The germline V gene has CDR1 SEHNR and CDR2 FQNEAQ (reference sequence). Deletions cut 5 bases from V and 8 bases from J, with 9 bases between. The CDR3 DNA reads as TGTGCCAGCAGCCAGACTAGTGGGGAGCTGTTTTTT. It yields the protein CASSQTSGELFF.

The chain carries TRBV4-3 and TRBJ2-6; no clear D gene. The CDR3 is made up of 15 amino acids. CDR1 is LGHNA and CDR2 is YSLEER in the germline V gene. The ends were cut back, 1 base at V and 0 bases at J, with 4 bases in the middle. CDR3 sequence reads: CASSQGDSGANVLTF. In DNA, the CDR3 is TGCGCCAGCAGCCAAGGTGACTCTGGGGCCAACGTCCTGACTTTC.

V gene TRBV15 combines with J gene TRBJ1-3; unclear D gene. Trimming shortened V by 0 bases and J by 0 bases, and 6 bases separated the two germline ends. The germline V gene has CDR1 LNHNV and CDR2 YYDKDF (reference sequence). This CDR3 contains 15 residues. The CDR3 is CATSRDGLSGNTIYF. As DNA, the CDR3 is TGTGCCACCAGCAGAGATGGGCTCTCTGGAAACACCATATATTTT.

This clone was observed a few times. V gene TRBV6-1 combines with J gene TRBJ1-2, with 9 bases identical to TRBD1. The CDR3 consists of 14 residues. Per germline, CDR1 MNHNS and CDR2 SASEGT. V trimming: 7 bases; J trimming: 6 bases; junction bases outside the gene matches: 9. The CDR3 protein is CASTDPGTGNGYTF. The CDR3 DNA follows: TGTGCCAGCACCGATCCCGGGACAGGGAATGGCTACACCTTC.

The rearrangement uses TRBV5-1 and TRBJ2-3; 10 nucleotides align to TRBD1. The ends lost 1 base at V and 5 bases at J; junction bases unmatched: 10. The CDR3 length is 17 residues. Germline V gene data show CDR1 as SGHRS and CDR2 as YFSETQ. The CDR3 spells CASSLSPGGQGKDTQYF. The DNA of the CDR3 is TGCGCCAGCAGCTTGAGTCCAGGGGGACAGGGGAAAGATACGCAGTATTTT.

For the CDR3, the DNA is TGTGCCTGGAGTGAGGATTCCTACGAGCAGTACTTC. This encodes CAWSEDSYEQYF. The chain is built from TRBV30 and TRBJ2-7; D gene uncertain. The CDR3 runs to 12 residues. The germline V gene has CDR1 GTSNPN and CDR2 SVGIG (reference sequence). Trimming took off 1 base at V and 1 base at J, with 5 bases between the two ends. Drawing the rest from reference TRBV30 and TRBJ2-7, the complete variable domain is SQTIHQWPATLVQPVGSPLSLECTVEGTSNPNLYWYRQAAGRGLQLLFYSVGIGQISSEVPQNLSASRPQDRQFILSSKKLLLSDSGFYLCAWSEDSYEQYFGPGTRLTVT.

The CDR3 sequence: CASSPDRRYEQYF. The CDR3 DNA sequence: TGTGCCAGCAGCCCGGACCGACGATACGAGCAGTACTTC. The chain employs TRBV5-6 and TRBJ2-7; no clear D gene. Germline V gene sequence: CDR1 SGHDT, CDR2 YYEEEE. The CDR3 covers 13 residues. Trimming took off 4 bases at V and 4 bases at J, with 12 bases between the two ends. Drawing the rest from reference TRBV5-6 and TRBJ2-7, the complete variable domain is DAGVTQSPTHLIKTRGQQVTLRCSPKSGHDTVSWYQQALGQGPQFIFQYYEEEERQRGNFPDRFSGHQFPNYSSELNVNALLLGDSALYLCASSPDRRYEQYFGPGTRLTVT.

The genes are TRBV30 and TRBJ1-6, with a weak D call TRBD1 (5 bases). V gave up 0 bases and J gave up 8 bases, with 8 bases separating them. The CDR3 covers 13 residues. Looked up from germline, CDR1 is GTSNPN and CDR2 is SVGIG (reference sequence). In nucleotides, the CDR3 is TGTGCCTGGAGTGTAGTAGGGGATTCACCCCTCCACTTT. Translating it yields CAWSVVGDSPLHF.

V and J are TRBV6-5 and TRBJ2-4; possible D gene TRBD2, 6 bases. Germline assignment: CDR1 MNHEY and CDR2 SVGAGI. The CDR3 spans 14 residues. Trimming pared 2 bases from V and 8 bases from J, leaving 13 bases between. The CDR3 loop reads CASSYGGVEDIQYF. Written as DNA, the CDR3 is TGTGCCAGCAGTTACGGCGGGGTAGAAGACATTCAGTACTTC.

The chain combines TRBV16 with TRBJ1-1; D remains unclear. Trimming removed 2 bases at V and 4 bases at J, with 11 bases between. The V gene's germline CDR1 is KGHSY and CDR2 FQNENV. This CDR3 comprises 14 residues. CDR3 sequence: CASSQVSVGTEAFF. The CDR3, as DNA: TGTGCCAGCAGCCAAGTGTCAGTAGGCACTGAAGCTTTCTTT.

DNA of the CDR3: TGTGCCAGTAGCCCCTCAATAATCCACGAGCAGTACTTC. This encodes CASSPSIIHEQYF. V is TRBV19 and J is TRBJ2-7; D uncertain. Germline lookup yields CDR1 LNHDA and CDR2 SQIVND (reference sequence). Trimming pared 6 bases from V and 5 bases from J, leaving 14 bases between. The CDR3 consists of 13 residues.